The 28 T cell receptor beta chains presented below share a single source sample, sequenced in a study of blood T cells in healthy people across ages. Through a sample-barcoded 5' primer and a J-beta primer mix, a second PCR was run for roughly 7 to 11 cycles. TCRdb recomputed calls from the 5' RACE reads with MiXCR, one row per CDR3 protein. This sample has about 680,000 distinct CDR3 sequences; about 52% occur once, and the top ten carry roughly a third. Sequenced material: blood. These receptors came from a woman aged 55-70 years in good health.

The CDR3 protein is CSAQVGGYYEQYF. CDR3 in DNA: TGCAGTGCCCAAGTCGGGGGTTACTACGAGCAGTACTTC. The rearrangement joins TRBV20-1 to TRBJ2-7; possible D gene TRBD2, 6 bases. The CDR3 has 13 amino acids. V lost 6 bases and J lost 3, with 15 bases in between. Germline V gene sequence: CDR1 DFQATT, CDR2 SNEGSKA (reference sequence).

This clonotype came up a few times. The chain recombines TRBV21-1 with TRBJ2-4; the tabulated D call, TRBD1, remains unverified against the DNA. TRBV21-1 counts as a pseudogene. This CDR3 has 17 amino acids. The CDR3: CASSKGGRGLAKNIQYF. The DNA of the CDR3 is TGTGCCAGCAGCAAAGGGGGAAGGGGGCTAGCCAAAAACATTCAGTACTTC.

The gene calls are TRBV28 and TRBJ2-5; 7 nucleotides match TRBD1. J lost 5 bases, V lost 3 bases, and 6 bases had no gene match. CDR3 size: 14 residues. In germline, CDR1 is MDHEN, CDR2 SYDVKM. CDR3 bases: TGTGCCAGCAGTTTTAATGACAGGGTTGAGACCCAGTACTTC. Translating it yields CASSFNDRVETQYF.

In this sample, this clonotype turned up many times. The CDR3 nucleotides are TGCGCCAGCACCTCCGGGACCAAAAGCTCCTACAATGAGCAGTTCTTC. Its protein is CASTSGTKSSYNEQFF. The V and J genes are TRBV5-1 and TRBJ2-1; tentatively, D is TRBD1 or TRBD2 (5 bases each). V was cut by 6 bases and J by 0 bases, with 16 bases left in between. Germline CDR1 reads SGHRS; CDR2 reads YFSETQ. The CDR3 length is 16 residues.

This sequence joins TRBV6-1 and TRBJ1-6; no clear D. Germline V gives CDR1 MNHNS, CDR2 SASEGT. Trimming removed 0 bases from V and 10 bases from J, with 13 bases in between. The CDR3 loop spans 15 amino acids. CDR3 nucleotides: TGTGCCAGCAGTGAAGCCTGGGTGGGCAACTCACCCCTCCACTTT. Encoded protein: CASSEAWVGNSPLHF.

This chain uses TRBV14 with TRBJ2-1, with 11 nucleotides matching TRBD2. The junction had 10 bases not matched to a gene; V was cut back by 3 bases and J by 6 bases. The CDR3 loop spans 17 amino acids. Germline V gives CDR1 SGHDN, CDR2 FVKESK. CDR3 DNA: TGTGCCAGCAGCCAGGACAATCCGGGACTAGCGGTCAATGAGCAGTTCTTC. Translation gives CASSQDNPGLAVNEQFF.

Turning to this clonotype: One end of the junction varies from germline; a read error may be responsible. V and J are TRBV20-1 and TRBJ2-1, with 9 bases matching TRBD2. CDR1 and CDR2 from the germline V gene are DFQATT and SNEGSKA (reference sequence). This CDR3 is 17 amino acids long. The CDR3 region is CGARDLTSGRTGNEQFF. CDR3 nucleotides: TGCGGTGCTAGAGATCTGACGAGCGGGAGGACGGGGAATGAGCAGTTCTTC.

This clonotype was counted many times. The chain recombines TRBV7-2 with TRBJ2-5; no definite D call. V was pared by 1 base and J by 4 bases, with 4 bases between. The CDR3 length is 12 residues. Germline CDR1 is SGHTA and CDR2 is FQGNSA. CDR3 coding DNA: TGTGCCAGCAGCTTAGTGACAGAGACCCAGTACTTC. The encoded protein is CASSLVTETQYF.

This clonotype was detected only a few times. The chain recombines TRBV7-2 with TRBJ2-1, with 10 bases aligning to TRBD2. J was trimmed by 4 bases and V by 2 bases; bases with no gene match: 5. CDR3 size: 16 residues. The V gene's germline CDR1 is SGHTA and CDR2 FQGNSA. The CDR3 DNA reads as TGTGCCAGCAGCTTAACGGGACTAGCGCCTTACAATGAGCAGTTCTTC. Translated: CASSLTGLAPYNEQFF.

This chain uses TRBV11-3 with TRBJ2-1, with 7 bases that match TRBD1. TRBJ2-7 matches the DNA end more closely, so the J call is doubtful. From germline, CDR1 is SGHNT and CDR2 YENEEA. The CDR3 runs to 15 residues. The CDR3 region is CASSLGNRGYNEQYF. CDR3 DNA: TGTGCCAGCAGCTTAGGGAACAGGGGATACAATGAGCAGTACTTC.

This clonotype was seen many times. The chain links TRBV7-2 to TRBJ2-6; D gene unclear. The germline V gene has CDR1 SGHTA and CDR2 FQGNSA. V gave up 6 bases and J gave up 0 bases, with 9 bases separating them. There are 15 residues in the CDR3. CDR3 in DNA: TGTGCCAGCAGGGCCGAGAGCTCTGGGGCCAACGTCCTGACTTTC. Translating gives CASRAESSGANVLTF.

This chain uses TRBV5-1 with TRBJ2-3; 12 nucleotides align to TRBD2. Trimming removed 2 bases from V and 4 bases from J; junction bases left unmatched: 5. The CDR3 is 16 amino acids. Germline V CDR1 and CDR2: SGHRS, YFSETQ. CDR3 nucleotide sequence: TGCGCCAGCAGCTTTCCGACTAGCGGGAGATCAGATACGCAGTATTTT. Its translation is CASSFPTSGRSDTQYF.

The chain couples TRBV6-2 or TRBV6-3 to TRBJ2-5; D call uncertain. Trimming pared 4 bases from V and 7 bases from J, leaving 7 bases between. The V gene's germline CDR1 is MNHEY and CDR2 SVGEGT. This CDR3 spans 11 amino acids. For the CDR3, the DNA is TGTGCCAGCAGTTCCCGGGTGACCCAGTACTTC. Encoded protein: CASSSRVTQYF.

The chain carries TRBV2 and TRBJ1-6; tentative D call: TRBD1 (6 bases). Germline lookup yields CDR1 SNHLY and CDR2 FYNNEI. This CDR3 is 15 amino acids long. Trimming removed 1 base at V and 7 bases at J, with 11 bases between. CDR3 nucleotide sequence: TGTGCCAGCAGTGAAGGCAGGGGAAACAATTCACCCCTCCACTTT. This translates into CASSEGRGNNSPLHF. The whole variable domain, filled in from reference TRBV2 and TRBJ1-6, reads EPEVTQTPSHQVTQMGQEVILRCVPISNHLYFYWYRQILGQKVEFLVSFYNNEISEKSEIFDDQFSVERPDGSNFTLKIRSTKLEDSAMYFCASSEGRGNNSPLHFGNGTRLTVT.

V and J are TRBV2 and TRBJ2-2; D may be TRBD1 or TRBD2 (5 bases each). Trimming cost V 8 bases and J 0 bases, with 13 bases left between them. The CDR3 contains 15 residues. From germline, CDR1 is SNHLY and CDR2 FYNNEI. In nucleotides, the CDR3 is TGTGCCAGCCTCAGGGACCACTCGAACACCGGGGAGCTGTTTTTT. It translates to CASLRDHSNTGELFF.

The chain employs TRBV20-1 and TRBJ2-3, with 12 bases aligning to TRBD2. The ends lost 1 base at V and 4 bases at J; junction bases unmatched: 9. The CDR3 has 17 amino acids. Germline CDR1 and CDR2: DFQATT and SNEGSKA (reference sequence). This chain's CDR3 is CSARVASGRAGADTQYF. The CDR3, as DNA: TGCAGTGCTAGAGTCGCTAGCGGGAGGGCCGGGGCAGATACGCAGTATTTT.

J is TRBJ2-1 and V is TRBV4-2, with D tentatively TRBD2 (6 bases). V lost 0 bases, J lost 4 bases, and 13 bases lay in between. The CDR3 is 16 residues long. The V gene's germline CDR1 is LGHNA and CDR2 YNFKEQ. CDR3: CASSQEDGGAYNEQFF. Written as DNA, the CDR3 is TGTGCCAGCAGCCAAGAGGACGGAGGGGCTTACAATGAGCAGTTCTTC.

V is TRBV5-1 and J is TRBJ1-2; possibly TRBD1 for D (5 bases). Germline V gives CDR1 SGHRS, CDR2 YFSETQ. This CDR3 spans 13 amino acids. The V gene lost 3 bases and the J gene lost 4 bases, with 10 bases spanning the gap. The CDR3, as DNA: TGCGCCAGCAGCTCGGGACGGCTCTATGGCTACACCTTC. Residues: CASSSGRLYGYTF.

CDR3 nucleotide sequence: TGCAGTGCTAGGAGTGGCGAGCAGTACTTC. It codes for CSARSGEQYF. V and J are TRBV20-1 and TRBJ2-7; D remains ambiguous. This CDR3 contains 10 residues. The V gene lost 3 bases and the J gene lost 6 bases, with 6 bases spanning the gap. Germline values: CDR1 DFQATT, CDR2 SNEGSKA (reference sequence).

The CDR3 DNA reads TGTGCCAGCACCCCGGACGTCAGGGTACGACCTCCCTACGAGCAGTACTTC. Translated, it gives CASTPDVRVRPPYEQYF. The V and J genes are TRBV11-2 and TRBJ2-5, with D perhaps TRBD1 (5 bases). The better agreement between TRBJ2-7 and the DNA end casts doubt on the J call. The CDR3 is 17 amino acids. Germline V gives CDR1 SGHAT, CDR2 FQNNGV.

The V and J genes are TRBV7-9 and TRBJ2-5; weak D call: TRBD2 (5 bases). V was cut by 4 bases and J by 0 bases, with 12 bases left in between. The CDR3 is 15 amino acids. Germline V gives CDR1 SEHNR, CDR2 FQNEAQ (reference sequence). The CDR3 region has the DNA TGTGCCAGCAGCTCGGGTAGGGAGAACCAAGAGACCCAGTACTTC. It is translated as CASSSGRENQETQYF.

The CDR3 region is CASSSRDRAEAFF. CDR3 nucleotides: TGTGCCAGCAGCTCAAGGGACAGGGCGGAAGCTTTCTTT. The gene calls are TRBV7-2 and TRBJ1-1; 9 bases align to TRBD1. The CDR3 loop spans 13 amino acids. Per germline, CDR1 SGHTA and CDR2 FQGNSA. V trimming: 4 bases; J trimming: 8 bases; junction bases outside the gene matches: 5. Based on the CDR3 plus reference TRBV7-2 and TRBJ1-1, the full variable domain is GAGVSQSPSNKVTEKGKDVELRCDPISGHTALYWYRQSLGQGLEFLIYFQGNSAPDKSGLPSDRFSAERTGGSVSTLTIQRTQQEDSAVYLCASSSRDRAEAFFGQGTRLTVV.

This clonotype was seen only a few times. The CDR3 region has the DNA TGCAGTGCTAGACGGACTAGCGGGAGGTTGTACAATGAGCAGTTCTTC. It specifies CSARRTSGRLYNEQFF. The rearrangement joins TRBV20-1 to TRBJ2-1; 14 bases fit TRBD2. The CDR3 is 16 amino acids. The germline CDR1 and CDR2 sequences are DFQATT and SNEGSKA (reference sequence). V trimming: 2 bases; J trimming: 4 bases; junction bases outside the gene matches: 4.

The chain employs TRBV7-2 and TRBJ2-3; D unclear. Trimming took off 4 bases at V and 0 bases at J, with 17 bases between the two ends. Looked up from germline, CDR1 is SGHTA and CDR2 is FQGNSA. The CDR3 is 17 amino acids. The CDR3 DNA reads TGTGCCAGCAGCTCACCCTTAGCCCAGTGGAGCACAGATACGCAGTATTTT. It encodes CASSSPLAQWSTDTQYF.

The table lists this clonotype with a few counts. The chain joins TRBV4-3 to TRBJ2-2; D is possibly TRBD2 (6 bases). The CDR3 runs to 15 residues. Trimming stripped 2 bases from V and 8 bases from J, with 15 bases between. Germline V gene data show CDR1 as LGHNA and CDR2 as YSLEER. The CDR3 reads CASSQLVGSSGELFF. The CDR3 nucleotides are TGCGCCAGCAGCCAATTGGTCGGGAGTTCTGGGGAGCTGTTTTTT.

V gene TRBV2 combines with J gene TRBJ2-7; the D is unclear. Germline values: CDR1 SNHLY, CDR2 FYNNEI. The CDR3 runs to 11 residues. V was shortened by 3 bases and J by 12 bases, with 12 bases between the two germline ends. This chain's CDR3 is CASSDAGPWYF. The DNA for the CDR3 is TGTGCCAGCAGTGATGCCGGTCCATGGTACTTC.

The V and J genes are TRBV14 and TRBJ1-6; D might be TRBD1 (6 bases). Trimming removed 2 bases from V and 10 bases from J, with 18 bases in between. The CDR3 runs 16 residues. Germline V gene lookup returns CDR1 SGHDN and CDR2 FVKESK. The chain's CDR3 is CASSQHQGPLRSPLHF. CDR3 sequence (DNA): TGTGCCAGCAGCCAACATCAGGGGCCGCTAAGATCACCCCTCCACTTT.

Concerning this clonotype itself: Sequence at one end of the junction differs from germline and may be a read error. The genes are TRBV20-1 and TRBJ2-5; 13 bases are a match to TRBD2. The CDR3 contains 13 residues. The germline gives CDR1 DFQATT, CDR2 SNEGSKA (reference sequence). The chain's CDR3 is CSTSGRARETQYF. CDR3 nucleotide sequence: TGCAGTACTAGCGGGAGGGCTCGAGAGACCCAGTACTTC.